This is a list of T cell receptor beta chains from one sample in a study of T cells after yellow fever vaccination. TCRdb itself ran the 5' RACE reads through MiXCR, one entry per CDR3 protein. The table includes 340,000 or so distinct CDR3 sequences, roughly an eighth detected once. The specimen was CD4+ T cells sorted from PBMCs, collected 15 days after the yellow fever booster vaccination. These receptors were obtained from a man aged 18 to 35 who received the YFV17D yellow fever vaccine. Each CDR3 is given with its conserved first and last residue. The order of the fields is D gene, J gene, clone size, V gene, CDR3 DNA, CDR3 protein. A D gene is named only where the DNA matches it firmly. The listing skips clone size in some rows; elsewhere it reads once, few, many or a size class.

.	TRBJ2-4	many	TRBV12-3/TRBV12-4	TGTGCCAGCAGTTTATTAGGGGCGGACATTCAGTACTTC	CASSLLGADIQYF
TRBD1	TRBJ2-2	.	TRBV6-1	TGTGCCAGCGAGCAGGGGGCCCCTTACACCGGGGAGCTGTTTTTT	CASEQGAPYTGELFF
.	TRBJ2-2	few	TRBV2	TGTGCCAGCAGTGAGAGGACCGTAGGGGCATCCGGGGAGCTGTTTTTT	CASSERTVGASGELFF
.	TRBJ2-6	few	TRBV5-1	TGCGCCAGCACCTTGGGGGTGAGCTCTGGGGCCAACGTCCTGACTTTC	CASTLGVSSGANVLTF
.	TRBJ1-2	few	TRBV7-2	TGTGCCAGCAGCTTAGCGCCCAGTTATGGCTACACCTTC	CASSLAPSYGYTF
.	TRBJ1-1	few	TRBV5-5	TGTGCCAGCAGCGTGGACGGAGGAAACACTGAAGCTTTCTTT	CASSVDGGNTEAFF
.	TRBJ2-2	.	TRBV7-3	TGTGCCAGCAGCTTAACTCTAGCGATGAACACCGGGGAGCTGTTTTTT	CASSLTLAMNTGELFF
TRBD2	TRBJ2-5	few	TRBV6-6	TGTGCCAGCACCCCCGGGAGGTCGGCGTTTATAGTGCTGGAGACCCAGTACTTC	CASTPGRSAFIVLETQYF
TRBD1	TRBJ1-4	few	TRBV20-1	TGCAGTGCTGACAGGGAGTCGGGGAATGAAAAACTGTTTTTT	CSADRESGNEKLFF
.	TRBJ2-3	many	TRBV6-6	TGTGCCAGCAGAGCTAGCACAGATACGCAGTATTTT	CASRASTDTQYF
.	TRBJ1-3	few	TRBV29-1	TGCAGCGGTAAAGTGGCTGGAAACACCATATATTTT	CSGKVAGNTIYF
.	TRBJ1-4	.	TRBV12-3/TRBV12-4	TGTGCCAGCCGCCCCGGGGGGGATTTTGAAAAACTGTTTTTT	CASRPGGDFEKLFF
.	TRBJ1-1	many	TRBV6-5	TGTGCCAGCAGCCCCCCCGAAAGGATCACTGAAGCTTTCTTT	CASSPPERITEAFF
.	TRBJ2-5	many	TRBV27	TGTGCCAGTGGACGGAGGGGGCAGACCCAGTACTTC	CASGRRGQTQYF
.	TRBJ2-5	few	TRBV20-1	TGCAGTGCTAGGACCCAGTACTTC	CSARTQYF
.	TRBJ2-6	.	TRBV5-1	TGCGCCAGCTCCCCCCCAGATGGGGCCAACGTCCTGACTTTC	CASSPPDGANVLTF
TRBD1	TRBJ2-2	once	TRBV7-9	TGTGCCAGCAGCCCCTGGACAGGGGTGACCGGGGAGCTGATTTTT	CASSPWTGVTGELIF